These T cell receptor beta chains were read from a single sample in a study of cytomegalovirus exposure and HLA in healthy donors. Clones were read by immunoSEQ multiplex PCR, and TCRdb kept only the in-frame ones, dropping some. Here the sample spans around 200,000 clones, more than 65% being singletons. Input material: PBMCs. The receptors derive from a girl aged 2 to 10 in good health and CMV-seropositive. The CDR3 runs from the conserved cysteine through the conserved F or W. The D gene is left open where the match is weak. Clone size is stated in some rows and not others, as once, few, many or a class when expanded.

V gene: TRBV19
clone size: -
D gene: -
J gene: TRBJ1-1
CDR3 protein: CASSNGGVRNTEAFF

V gene: TRBV19
clone size: once
D gene: -
J gene: TRBJ1-1
CDR3 protein: CASTQIYGGSEAFF

V gene: TRBV19
clone size: once
D gene: TRBD1
J gene: TRBJ2-1
CDR3 protein: CASSEDRSSYNEQFF

V gene: TRBV25-1
clone size: once
D gene: -
J gene: TRBJ1-5
CDR3 protein: CASSESGASQPQHF

V gene: TRBV28
clone size: -
D gene: TRBD1
J gene: TRBJ2-3
CDR3 protein: CASRAGTGRSNTDTQYF

V gene: TRBV28
clone size: -
D gene: TRBD1
J gene: TRBJ1-1
CDR3 protein: CASSLPRDRDTEAFF

V gene: TRBV14
clone size: -
D gene: -
J gene: TRBJ2-7
CDR3 protein: CASSHFSPRSYEQYF

V gene: TRBV21-1
clone size: once
D gene: -
J gene: TRBJ1-1
CDR3 protein: CASSRDRELREAFF

V gene: TRBV25-1
clone size: -
D gene: TRBD2
J gene: TRBJ2-1
CDR3 protein: CASSDKSSGSSSYNEQFF

V gene: TRBV7-8
clone size: -
D gene: -
J gene: TRBJ1-1
CDR3 protein: CASSLGSGGEAFF

V gene: TRBV5-4
clone size: -
D gene: TRBD2
J gene: TRBJ2-1
CDR3 protein: CASSPGLAGVSDEQFF

V gene: TRBV19
clone size: -
D gene: -
J gene: TRBJ2-7
CDR3 protein: CASSITGQGGYEQYF

V gene: TRBV4-1
clone size: once
D gene: TRBD1
J gene: TRBJ2-1
CDR3 protein: CASSRVWTGGNEQFF

V gene: TRBV7-3
clone size: few
D gene: -
J gene: TRBJ2-7
CDR3 protein: CASSLGGKGHEQYF

V gene: TRBV18
clone size: -
D gene: -
J gene: TRBJ1-2
CDR3 protein: CASSPVPGLLLNYGYTF

V gene: TRBV7-2
clone size: -
D gene: TRBD2
J gene: TRBJ2-2
CDR3 protein: CASSLNPTSGRTGELFF

V gene: TRBV29-1
clone size: -
D gene: TRBD2
J gene: TRBJ2-5
CDR3 protein: CSVKLAGGPRETQYF

V gene: TRBV30
clone size: -
D gene: -
J gene: TRBJ2-3
CDR3 protein: CAWSVFGRGASTDTQYF

V gene: TRBV2
clone size: -
D gene: TRBD1
J gene: TRBJ1-4
CDR3 protein: CASTRQGRYEKLFF

V gene: TRBV6-5
clone size: -
D gene: -
J gene: TRBJ1-2
CDR3 protein: CASYRANYGYTF

V gene: TRBV19
clone size: -
D gene: TRBD1
J gene: TRBJ1-5
CDR3 protein: CASSRQGMANQPQHF

V gene: TRBV25-1
clone size: -
D gene: TRBD1
J gene: TRBJ1-2
CDR3 protein: CASSEYQDRGRWNGYTF

V gene: TRBV4-2
clone size: -
D gene: TRBD2
J gene: TRBJ2-1
CDR3 protein: CASSRGTSGSFEQFF

V gene: TRBV10-1
clone size: -
D gene: -
J gene: TRBJ2-7
CDR3 protein: CASSEVQGNEQYF

V gene: TRBV5-1
clone size: -
D gene: TRBD1
J gene: TRBJ2-7
CDR3 protein: CASSLVRQGQGYEQYF

V gene: TRBV30
clone size: -
D gene: TRBD1
J gene: TRBJ2-7
CDR3 protein: CAWSALRTGREQYF

V gene: TRBV5-1
clone size: -
D gene: -
J gene: TRBJ2-6
CDR3 protein: CASSLAAGTLSGANVLTF

V gene: TRBV25-1
clone size: -
D gene: TRBD2
J gene: TRBJ2-5
CDR3 protein: CASISGYWEQYF

V gene: TRBV29-1
clone size: -
D gene: -
J gene: TRBJ1-2
CDR3 protein: CSVENRGAQWGYTF

V gene: TRBV5-1
clone size: -
D gene: -
J gene: TRBJ2-7
CDR3 protein: CASSGRGRGAYEQYF

V gene: TRBV6-5
clone size: -
D gene: -
J gene: TRBJ2-7
CDR3 protein: CASSFVRGVYSYEQYF

V gene: TRBV6-5
clone size: -
D gene: -
J gene: TRBJ1-1
CDR3 protein: CASSGGTGNTEAFF

V gene: TRBV5-1
clone size: once
D gene: TRBD2
J gene: TRBJ2-3
CDR3 protein: CASSAGLAASTDTQYF

V gene: TRBV9
clone size: -
D gene: -
J gene: TRBJ2-5
CDR3 protein: CASSGGGSETQYF

V gene: TRBV2
clone size: few
D gene: TRBD1
J gene: TRBJ1-1
CDR3 protein: CASNRQGYSNTEAFF